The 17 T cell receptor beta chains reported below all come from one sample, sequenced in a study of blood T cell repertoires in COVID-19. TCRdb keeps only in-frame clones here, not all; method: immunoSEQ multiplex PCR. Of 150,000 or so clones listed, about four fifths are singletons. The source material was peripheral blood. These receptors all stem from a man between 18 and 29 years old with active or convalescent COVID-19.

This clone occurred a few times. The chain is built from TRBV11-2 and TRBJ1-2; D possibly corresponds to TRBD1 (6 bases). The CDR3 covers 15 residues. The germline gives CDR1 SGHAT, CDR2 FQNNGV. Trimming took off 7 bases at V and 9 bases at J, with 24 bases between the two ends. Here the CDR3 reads CASTLRGGGLFRYTF. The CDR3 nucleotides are TGTGCCAGCACCCTTAGGGGGGGCGGCCTCTTTCGCTACACCTTC.

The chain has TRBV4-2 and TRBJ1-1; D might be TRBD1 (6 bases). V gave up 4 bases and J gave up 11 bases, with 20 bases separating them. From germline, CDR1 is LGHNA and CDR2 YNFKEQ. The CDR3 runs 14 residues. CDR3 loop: CASSPLARGLQAFF. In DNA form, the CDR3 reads TGTGCCAGCAGCCCCCTGGCAAGGGGGTTACAGGCTTTCTTT.

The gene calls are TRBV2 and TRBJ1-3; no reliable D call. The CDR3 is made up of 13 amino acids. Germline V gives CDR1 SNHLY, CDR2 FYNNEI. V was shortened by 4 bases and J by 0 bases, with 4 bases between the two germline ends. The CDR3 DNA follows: TGTGCCAGCAGTGCCAGCTCTGGAAACACCATATATTTT. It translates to CASSASSGNTIYF.

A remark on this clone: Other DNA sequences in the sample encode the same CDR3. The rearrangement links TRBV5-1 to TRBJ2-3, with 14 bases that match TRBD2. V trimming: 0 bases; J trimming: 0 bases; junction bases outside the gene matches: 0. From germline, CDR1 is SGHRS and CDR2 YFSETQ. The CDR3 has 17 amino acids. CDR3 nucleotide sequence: TGCGCCAGCAGCTTGGGACTAGCGGGGGGGAGCACAGATACGCAGTATTTT. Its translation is CASSLGLAGGSTDTQYF.

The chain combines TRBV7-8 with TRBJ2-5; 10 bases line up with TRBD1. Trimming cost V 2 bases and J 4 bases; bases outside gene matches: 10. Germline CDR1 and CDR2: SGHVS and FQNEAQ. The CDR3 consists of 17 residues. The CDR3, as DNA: TGTGCCAGCAGCTTATTATCCGGGGGACAGGGGACAGAGACCCAGTACTTC. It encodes CASSLLSGGQGTETQYF.

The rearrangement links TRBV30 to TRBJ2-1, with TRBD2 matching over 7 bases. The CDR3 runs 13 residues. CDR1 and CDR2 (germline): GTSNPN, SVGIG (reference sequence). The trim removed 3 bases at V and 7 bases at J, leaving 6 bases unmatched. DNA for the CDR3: TGTGCCTGGAGGGGAGGACTAGTTAATGAGCAGTTCTTC. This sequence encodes CAWRGGLVNEQFF. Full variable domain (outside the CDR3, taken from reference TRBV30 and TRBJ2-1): SQTIHQWPATLVQPVGSPLSLECTVEGTSNPNLYWYRQAAGRGLQLLFYSVGIGQISSEVPQNLSASRPQDRQFILSSKKLLLSDSGFYLCAWRGGLVNEQFFGPGTRLTVL.

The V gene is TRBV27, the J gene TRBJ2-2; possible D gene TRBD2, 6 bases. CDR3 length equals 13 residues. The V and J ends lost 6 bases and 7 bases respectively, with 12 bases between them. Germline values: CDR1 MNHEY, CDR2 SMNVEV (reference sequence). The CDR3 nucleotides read TGTGCCAGCAGCCATGGGGAGGTCGGGGAGCTGTTTTTT. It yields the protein CASSHGEVGELFF.

The CDR3 protein is CASSLGTVTYEQYF. The CDR3 nucleotides are TGTGCCAGCAGCTTAGGGACAGTTACCTACGAGCAGTACTTC. The chain couples TRBV7-9 to TRBJ2-7; a possible D gene is TRBD1 (6 bases). Per germline, CDR1 SEHNR and CDR2 FQNEAQ (reference sequence). This CDR3 is built from 14 residues. Trimming left V 1 base short and J 2 bases short, with 9 bases between. The whole variable domain, filled in from reference TRBV7-9 and TRBJ2-7, reads DTGVSQNPRHKITKRGQNVTFRCDPISEHNRLYWYRQTLGQGPEFLTYFQNEAQLEKSRLLSDRFSAERPKGSFSTLEIQRTEQGDSAMYLCASSLGTVTYEQYFGPGTRLTVT.

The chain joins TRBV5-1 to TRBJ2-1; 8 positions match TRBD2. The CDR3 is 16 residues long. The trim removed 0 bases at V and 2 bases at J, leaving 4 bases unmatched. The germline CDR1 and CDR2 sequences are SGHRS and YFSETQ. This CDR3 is CASSLERLATYNEQFF. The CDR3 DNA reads TGCGCCAGCAGCTTGGAAAGACTAGCGACCTACAATGAGCAGTTCTTC.

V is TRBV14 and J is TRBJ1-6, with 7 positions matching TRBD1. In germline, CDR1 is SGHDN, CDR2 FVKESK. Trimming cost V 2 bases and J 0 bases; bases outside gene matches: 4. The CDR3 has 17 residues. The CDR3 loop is CASSQRTGSSYNSPLHF. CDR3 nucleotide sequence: TGTGCCAGCAGCCAAAGGACAGGAAGCTCCTATAATTCACCCCTCCACTTT.

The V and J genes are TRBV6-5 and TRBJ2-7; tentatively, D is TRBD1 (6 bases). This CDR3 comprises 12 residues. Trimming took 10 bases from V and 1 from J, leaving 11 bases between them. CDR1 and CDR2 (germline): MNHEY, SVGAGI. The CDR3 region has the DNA TGTGCCACGGAGGACAGTTCCTACGAGCAGTACTTC. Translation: CATEDSSYEQYF.

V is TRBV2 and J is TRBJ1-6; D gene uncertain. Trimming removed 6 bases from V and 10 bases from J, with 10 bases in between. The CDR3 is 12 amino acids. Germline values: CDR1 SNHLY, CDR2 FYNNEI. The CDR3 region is CASSDGYSPLHF. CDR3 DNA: TGTGCCAGCAGCGACGGGTACTCACCCCTCCACTTT.

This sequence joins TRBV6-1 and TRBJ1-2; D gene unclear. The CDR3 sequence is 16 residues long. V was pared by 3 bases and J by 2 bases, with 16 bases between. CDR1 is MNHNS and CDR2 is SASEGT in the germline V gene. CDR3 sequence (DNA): TGTGCCAGCAGTGACTTCAGCCTCACTAGGAACTATGGCTACACCTTC. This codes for CASSDFSLTRNYGYTF.

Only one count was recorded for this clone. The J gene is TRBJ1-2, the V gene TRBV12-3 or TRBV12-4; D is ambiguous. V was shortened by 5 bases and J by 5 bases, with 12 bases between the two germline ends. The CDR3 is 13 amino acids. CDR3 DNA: TGTGCCAGCAGTCCCGGACTCGGATATGGCTACACCTTC. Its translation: CASSPGLGYGYTF.

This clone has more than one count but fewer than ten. CDR3 nucleotide sequence: TGTGCCAGCAGCCAAGACAGGCCCGGGTATGGCTACACCTTC. Its translation: CASSQDRPGYGYTF. The chain uses TRBV11-2 and TRBJ1-2; maybe TRBD1 (6 bases). Deletions cut 5 bases from V and 5 bases from J, with 15 bases between. CDR1 is SGHAT, CDR2 FQNNGV, per germline. The CDR3 extends over 14 amino acids.

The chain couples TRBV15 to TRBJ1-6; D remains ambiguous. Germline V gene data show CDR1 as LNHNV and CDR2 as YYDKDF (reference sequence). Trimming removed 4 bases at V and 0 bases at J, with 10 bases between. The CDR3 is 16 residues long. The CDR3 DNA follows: TGTGCCACCAGCACGGGCGGGAGCTCCTATAATTCACCCCTCCACTTT. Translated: CATSTGGSSYNSPLHF.

This CDR3 is CASSPLAGGKGTQYF. In DNA, the CDR3 is TGTGCCAGCAGTCCCCTAGCGGGAGGAAAGGGTACGCAGTATTTT. The chain recombines TRBV2 with TRBJ2-3; 11 nucleotides align to TRBD2. Germline trimming cut 5 bases from V and 8 bases from J; bases unmatched to any gene: 9. Germline V CDR1 and CDR2: SNHLY, FYNNEI. The CDR3 extends over 15 amino acids.